The 13 T cell receptor beta chains below all came from one sample that was sequenced in a study of PD-L1 blockade in urothelial cancer. As for time point: pretreatment peripheral blood. Measured with immunoSEQ multiplex PCR; TCRdb has only the in-frame clones, and not every one. The sample shows some 63,000 clones, roughly 80% of them seen only once. The sample in question was PBMCs, obtained around atezolizumab (anti-PD-L1) treatment. Every receptor here comes from a man between 65 and 80 years old with urothelial cancer.

V is TRBV6-5 and J is TRBJ2-3, with 7 bases identical to TRBD2. V trimming: 0 bases; J trimming: 0 bases; junction bases outside the gene matches: 3. The CDR3 spans 16 residues. From germline, CDR1 is MNHEY and CDR2 SVGAGI. In DNA form, the CDR3 reads TGTGCCAGCAGTTACTCGGGGCGGGGGAGCACAGATACGCAGTATTTT. It is translated as CASSYSGRGSTDTQYF.

The chain joins TRBV10-3 to TRBJ1-2; D unresolved. Trimming left V 0 bases short and J 2 bases short, with 10 bases between. Germline V gives CDR1 ENHRY, CDR2 SYGVKD. The CDR3 length is 15 residues. The CDR3 region is CAISESTELNYGYTF. CDR3 in DNA: TGTGCCATCAGTGAGTCTACAGAACTGAACTATGGCTACACCTTC.

The V gene is TRBV12-5, the J gene TRBJ2-2, with TRBD1 as a possible D gene (6 bases). Germline CDR1 LGHNT, CDR2 FRNRAP. The CDR3 has 14 residues. V was trimmed by 8 bases and J by 2 bases, leaving 12 bases between them. CDR3 DNA: TGTGCTAGTAGAAACAGGGATAACACCGGGGAGCTGTTTTTT. Protein product: CASRNRDNTGELFF.

This chain joins TRBV5-5 and TRBJ1-1; 8 bases match TRBD1. From germline, CDR1 is SGHKS and CDR2 YYEKEE (reference sequence). After removal of 7 bases from V and 0 bases from J, the junction contained 11 bases not matched to a gene. The CDR3 contains 16 residues. The CDR3 reads CASWTGTFTMNTEAFF. DNA for the CDR3: TGTGCCAGCTGGACAGGGACCTTTACCATGAACACTGAAGCTTTCTTT.

The chain uses TRBV10-2 and TRBJ1-3; D is unresolved. Trimming took 2 bases from V and 2 from J, leaving 7 bases between them. Germline V gene lookup returns CDR1 WSHSY and CDR2 SAAADI. This CDR3 is 14 amino acids long. The CDR3 DNA reads as TGCGCCAGCAGTGAGCGGGGTACTGGAAACACCATATATTTT. Protein sequence: CASSERGTGNTIYF.

This clone was picked up one time. The chain couples TRBV6-5 to TRBJ1-2, with a possible D match to TRBD1 (5 bases). V was pared by 0 bases and J by 6 bases, with 11 bases between. The germline V gene has CDR1 MNHEY and CDR2 SVGAGI. CDR3 length: 14 residues. The CDR3 is CASSYSGGWDGYTF. The CDR3 DNA follows: TGTGCCAGCAGTTACTCGGGGGGATGGGATGGCTACACCTTC.

The chain is built from TRBV7-2 and TRBJ1-4, with 10 bases lining up with TRBD1. The CDR3 runs 15 residues. The germline V gene has CDR1 SGHTA and CDR2 FQGNSA. Trimming cost V 5 bases and J 6 bases; bases outside gene matches: 6. In DNA form, the CDR3 reads TGTGCCAGCAGCACCACCGGGACAGGGGATGAAAAACTGTTTTTT. Its protein product is CASSTTGTGDEKLFF. The full variable domain, completed using reference TRBV7-2 and TRBJ1-4, is GAGVSQSPSNKVTEKGKDVELRCDPISGHTALYWYRQSLGQGLEFLIYFQGNSAPDKSGLPSDRFSAERTGGSVSTLTIQRTQQEDSAVYLCASSTTGTGDEKLFFGSGTQLSVL.

The chain couples TRBV5-6 to TRBJ1-2; 7 nucleotides line up with TRBD1. Germline assignment: CDR1 SGHDT and CDR2 YYEEEE. The CDR3 totals 13 residues. The junction had 6 bases not matched to a gene; V was cut back by 2 bases and J by 8 bases. CDR3 loop: CASSFRQGRGYTF. The DNA of the CDR3 is TGTGCCAGCAGCTTTAGACAGGGCAGGGGCTACACCTTC.

V and J are TRBV6-5 and TRBJ2-5, with 10 positions matching TRBD1. V was pared by 6 bases and J by 4 bases, with 2 bases of the junction left unmatched. The germline CDR1 and CDR2 sequences are MNHEY and SVGAGI. The CDR3 covers 13 residues. CDR3: CASSRQGAETQYF. CDR3 coding DNA: TGTGCCAGCAGCCGACAGGGGGCAGAGACCCAGTACTTC.

The gene calls are TRBV6-6 and TRBJ2-7; perhaps TRBD1 as D (6 bases). This CDR3 is built from 15 residues. The germline V gene has CDR1 MNHNY and CDR2 SVGAGI (reference sequence). V shed 6 bases and J shed 0 bases, with 15 bases lying between them. CDR3 sequence reads: CASSPAGASSYEQYF. In DNA form, the CDR3 reads TGTGCCAGCAGCCCCGCAGGGGCGAGCTCCTACGAGCAGTACTTC.

The chain is built from TRBV10-3 and TRBJ1-1; D remains unclear. From germline, CDR1 is ENHRY and CDR2 SYGVKD. The CDR3 has 11 residues. V shed 4 bases and J shed 3 bases, with 3 bases lying between them. The CDR3 region is CAISVDTEAFF. The CDR3 DNA follows: TGTGCCATCAGTGTAGACACTGAAGCTTTCTTT.

This clone has only a few counts. CDR3 in DNA: TGTGCCAGTAGTATGACAGCTACCTACGAGCAGTACTTC. Translating gives CASSMTATYEQYF. The V call is TRBV19, the J call TRBJ2-7, with D maybe TRBD1 (5 bases). V was trimmed by 3 bases and J by 2 bases, leaving 8 bases between them. This CDR3 has 13 residues. Germline V gene data show CDR1 as LNHDA and CDR2 as SQIVND (reference sequence).

The rearrangement joins TRBV6-5 to TRBJ1-2; the D gene is possibly TRBD1 (5 bases). The CDR3 covers 11 residues. Per the germline V gene, CDR1 is MNHEY and CDR2 is SVGAGI. Trimming took 7 bases from V and 8 from J, leaving 11 bases between them. Written as DNA, the CDR3 is TGTGCCAGCACGCAGGGTTGGGGCTACACCTTC. Translating gives CASTQGWGYTF.